Detailed here is one TCR beta chain. Its antigen remains undetermined. Per-nucleotide qualities are absent, and no much larger clonotype sits a single base away. The data belong to a study of blood T cells in healthy people across ages (dated by TCRdb to about 2015). About the investigation overall: In model experiments, template switching captured about one uniquely barcoded TCR beta cDNA molecule for every two T cells. Four age groups were formed from the donors: young (average approximately 16 years), middle-aged (just under 40), aged (62) and long-lived (approximately 78). Two additional independent replicas of 1 million unique cDNA reads from the same blood draw were analyzed for two donors (one aged 18 to 29 and one aged 80 or older). To avoid experimental bias, donors of different ages were spread randomly across the sequencing lanes. Using deep sequencing normalized with unique cDNA molecular identifiers, the study measured how TCR beta repertoire diversity changes with age.

The library was generated by 5' RACE. Sequencing was carried out with an Illumina HiSeq 2500. The second PCR ran for roughly 7 to 12 cycles and used a J-beta primer mix along with a sample-barcoded 5' primer. Each TCR beta cDNA molecule received a unique molecular identifier from a template-switch 5' adaptor carrying 12 random nucleotides. Each sample yielded at least 3 million CDR3-containing paired-end reads. All of the RNA was converted into first-strand cDNA using the Mint cDNA synthesis kit, with a TRBC-specific oligonucleotide serving as the primer. After uracil-DNA glycosylase treatment, a first 18-cycle PCR used universal primers M1SS and BC2_uni_R on all cDNA. Processing in the source paper ran as follows. Normalization of each sample was performed by random selection of 1 million high-quality reads, each carrying a distinct molecular identifier. Reads sharing molecular identifiers were discarded rather than binned into consensus sequences. MiTCR, run with a Q25 quality threshold and the strictest error-elimination algorithm, handled CDR3 identification, clonotype clustering and error correction. A nonparametric unseen species model using Euler transformation provided a lower-bound estimate of total TCR beta diversity. TCRdb trimmed the raw reads at Q25, called clones with MiXCR and kept productive beta chains. When rows share a CDR3 protein, they turn into one entry using the most common DNA and genes. Here the V and J calls rest on TCRdb's processing, not on the authors' analysis. For this sample there are approximately 1,000,000 distinct CDR3 sequences; 30% to 40% appear just once. About an eighth of the sample is taken by the ten largest.

Systemically healthy Caucasian individuals from Russia, some 40 in total and aged about 6 to 95 years, were included as donors. Ten milliliters of peripheral blood were drawn from each donor into EDTA-treated Vacutainer tubes. Ficoll-Paque density-gradient centrifugation was used to isolate PBMCs, with at least 6.5 million per sample. Trizol reagent was used to extract total RNA from PBMCs, with at least 6 micrograms per sample. For every donor, flow cytometry on a PBMC aliquot measured the percentage of naive CD45RAhigh/CD27high T cells. The germline V end is reduced by 7 bases and the J end by 6 bases; junction bases left unmatched: 5. Taken from the germline V gene, the CDR1 and CDR2 loops are MNHNS and SASEGT. The CDR3 numbers 14 residues from cysteine through phenylalanine. Only the CDR3 DNA is retained, 42 bases long and in frame from the first base. Findings and caveats that apply to the study as a whole: Estimates of total diversity based on one million sequenced T cells were regarded as lower bounds and as underestimates. Observed TCR beta diversity per million T cells fell roughly linearly with age, and a significant reduction was already apparent by age around 44. Because donor CMV infection status was unknown, age-related changes in expanded clonotypes were potentially confounded. Observed TCR beta diversity correlated strongly with the percentage of naive T cells measured by flow cytometry. Bulk unsorted PBMC profiling prevented conclusive comparison of naive and antigen-experienced compartments. Compared with the aged group, more naive CD4+ T cells, fewer expanded clones and increased TCR diversity were shown by the long-lived group, suggesting age selection.

Material: blood. This sequence uses TRBV6-1 and TRBJ2-3; a stretch of 12 junction bases matches TRBD2. The source is a man between 18 and 35 years old in good health. CDR3 loop: CASTLAGGSDTQYF. DNA sequence: TGTGCCAGCACCCTAGCGGGGGGGTCGGATACGCAGTATTTT.